This T cell receptor beta chain was captured in a study of blood T cell repertoires in COVID-19. Some clones are missing from TCRdb's copy, which holds only in-frame ones; the method was immunoSEQ multiplex PCR. The repertoire consists of under 45,000 clones, with about 85% occurring once and the leading ten covering roughly 14%. The germline V gene encodes CDR1 MNHEY and CDR2 SVGAGI. Trimming removed 6 bases from V and 7 bases from J; junction bases left unmatched: 9. The length of the CDR3 is 15 residues. This clone qualifies as medium-sized (0.01 to 0.1%). This TCR was recovered from a human donor in a cohort sampled during active COVID-19. The specimen sequenced was peripheral blood. The chain employs TRBV6-5 and TRBJ1-5; 10 bases align to TRBD1. CDR3 in amino acids: CASSPRGQGRQPQHF. The CDR3 nucleotides are TGTGCCAGCAGCCCCCGGGGACAGGGGAGGCAGCCCCAGCATTTT.